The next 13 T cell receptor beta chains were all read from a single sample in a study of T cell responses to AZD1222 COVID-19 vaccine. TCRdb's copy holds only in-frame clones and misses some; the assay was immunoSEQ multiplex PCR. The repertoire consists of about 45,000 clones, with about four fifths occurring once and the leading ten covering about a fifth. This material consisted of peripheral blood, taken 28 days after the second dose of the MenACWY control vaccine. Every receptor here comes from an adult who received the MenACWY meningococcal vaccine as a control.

The CDR3 loop is CASSLEHQETQYF. The CDR3 DNA is TGCGCCAGCAGCTTGGAACACCAAGAGACCCAGTACTTC. The chain is built from TRBV5-1 and TRBJ2-5; the D is unclear. Germline CDR1 SGHRS, CDR2 YFSETQ. This CDR3 region has 13 residues. V shed 0 bases and J shed 0 bases, with 3 bases lying between them.

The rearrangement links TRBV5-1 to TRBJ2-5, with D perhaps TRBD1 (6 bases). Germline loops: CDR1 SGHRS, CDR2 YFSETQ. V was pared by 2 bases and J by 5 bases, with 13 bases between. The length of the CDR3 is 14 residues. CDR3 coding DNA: TGCGCCAGCAGCTTAACCACAGGGACGGAGACCCAGTACTTC. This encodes CASSLTTGTETQYF. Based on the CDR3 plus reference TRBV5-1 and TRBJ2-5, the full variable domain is KAGVTQTPRYLIKTRGQQVTLSCSPISGHRSVSWYQQTPGQGLQFLFEYFSETQRNKGNFPGRFSGRQFSNSRSEMNVSTLELGDSALYLCASSLTTGTETQYFGPGTRLLVL.

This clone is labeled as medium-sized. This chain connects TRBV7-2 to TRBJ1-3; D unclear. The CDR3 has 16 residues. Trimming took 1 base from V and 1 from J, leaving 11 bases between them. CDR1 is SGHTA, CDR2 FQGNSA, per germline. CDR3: CASSLVPGRSGNTIYF. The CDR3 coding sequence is TGTGCCAGCAGCTTAGTTCCGGGGAGGTCTGGAAACACCATATATTTT.

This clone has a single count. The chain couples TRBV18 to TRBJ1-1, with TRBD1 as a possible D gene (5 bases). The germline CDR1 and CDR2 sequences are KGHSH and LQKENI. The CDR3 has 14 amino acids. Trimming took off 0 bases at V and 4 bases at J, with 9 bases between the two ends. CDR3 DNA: TGTGCCAGCTCACCACCCCGGGGGGTCACTGAAGCTTTCTTT. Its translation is CASSPPRGVTEAFF.

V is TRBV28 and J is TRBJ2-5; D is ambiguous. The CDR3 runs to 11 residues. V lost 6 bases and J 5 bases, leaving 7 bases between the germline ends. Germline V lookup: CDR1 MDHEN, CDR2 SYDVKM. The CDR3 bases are TGTGCCAGCAGCACTGAGGAGACCCAGTACTTC. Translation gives CASSTEETQYF.

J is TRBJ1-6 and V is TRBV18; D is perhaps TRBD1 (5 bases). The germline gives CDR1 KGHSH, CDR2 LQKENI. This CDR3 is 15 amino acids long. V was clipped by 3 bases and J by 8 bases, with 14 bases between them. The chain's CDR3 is CASSPLAGTDSPLHF. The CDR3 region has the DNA TGTGCCAGCTCACCGCTAGCCGGGACTGATTCACCCCTCCACTTT.

CDR3 region: CASSDGSFSGNTIYF. The DNA of the CDR3 is TGTGCCAGCAGTGACGGCAGCTTCTCTGGAAACACCATATATTTT. The V call is TRBV2, the J call TRBJ1-3; no reliable D call. CDR1 SNHLY and CDR2 FYNNEI come from the germline V gene. The CDR3 extends over 15 amino acids. V gave up 3 bases and J gave up 0 bases, with 9 bases separating them.

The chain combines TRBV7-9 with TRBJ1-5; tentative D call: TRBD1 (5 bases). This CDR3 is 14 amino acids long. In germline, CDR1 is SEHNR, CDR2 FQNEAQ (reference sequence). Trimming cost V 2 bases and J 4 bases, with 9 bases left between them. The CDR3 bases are TGTGCCAGCAGCTTACTGGGGCAGAATCAGCCCCAGCATTTT. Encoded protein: CASSLLGQNQPQHF. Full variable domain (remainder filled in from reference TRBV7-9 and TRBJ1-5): DTGVSQNPRHKITKRGQNVTFRCDPISEHNRLYWYRQTLGQGPEFLTYFQNEAQLEKSRLLSDRFSAERPKGSFSTLEIQRTEQGDSAMYLCASSLLGQNQPQHFGDGTRLSIL.

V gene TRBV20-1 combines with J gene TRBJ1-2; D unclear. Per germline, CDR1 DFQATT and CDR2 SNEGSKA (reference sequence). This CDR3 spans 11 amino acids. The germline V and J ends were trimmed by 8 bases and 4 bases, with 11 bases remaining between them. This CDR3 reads CSPKTFYGYTF. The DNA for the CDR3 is TGCAGTCCGAAAACCTTCTATGGCTACACCTTC.

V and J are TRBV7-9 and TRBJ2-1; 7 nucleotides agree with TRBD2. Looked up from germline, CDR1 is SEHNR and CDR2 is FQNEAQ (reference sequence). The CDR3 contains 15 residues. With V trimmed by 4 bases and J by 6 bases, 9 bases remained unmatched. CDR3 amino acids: CASSSTSVGFNEQFF. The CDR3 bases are TGTGCCAGCAGCTCCACTAGCGTGGGATTCAATGAGCAGTTCTTC.

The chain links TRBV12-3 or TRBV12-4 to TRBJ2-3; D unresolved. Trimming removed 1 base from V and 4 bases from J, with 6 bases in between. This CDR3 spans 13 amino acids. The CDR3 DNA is TGTGCCAGCAGTTTAGGTCTAGCAGATACGCAGTATTTT. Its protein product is CASSLGLADTQYF.

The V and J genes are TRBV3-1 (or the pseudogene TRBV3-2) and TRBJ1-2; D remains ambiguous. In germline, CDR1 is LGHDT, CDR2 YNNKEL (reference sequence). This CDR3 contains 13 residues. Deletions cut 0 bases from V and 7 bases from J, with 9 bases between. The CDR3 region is CASSQELSPGYTF. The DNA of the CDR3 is TGTGCCAGCAGCCAAGAGCTTAGTCCTGGCTACACCTTC.

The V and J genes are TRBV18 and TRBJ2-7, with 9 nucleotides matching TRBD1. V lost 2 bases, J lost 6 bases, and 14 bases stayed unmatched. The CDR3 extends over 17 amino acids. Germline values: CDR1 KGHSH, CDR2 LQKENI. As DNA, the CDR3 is TGTGCCAGCTCACCATCAACCCCGGGACAGGGAGGCTCCGAGCAGTACGTC. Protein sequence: CASSPSTPGQGGSEQYV.